This T cell receptor beta chain was observed in a study of shared clonotypes between healthy human individuals (dated by TCRdb to 2019 to 2021). Regarding the study in general: A couple of women and three men aged 18 to 49 years were included in the cohort. To estimate repertoire size and how much clonotypes are shared between individuals, the study performed deep sequencing of blood TCR repertoires from five healthy adults. Leukapheresis yielded between about 0.94 and 8.9 billion PBMCs per donor. To increase sequencing depth and limit assay-specific biases, TCR repertoire library preparation and sequencing were carried out by different laboratories using diverse techniques. Overall results and qualifications from the work: Sampling was restricted to blood, and TCR repertoires in tissues likely differ from the TCR repertoires found in blood. Pairwise subsampling led to the expectation that sequencing depth would affect the degree of clonotype sharing among donors. The small number of donors limited the genetic and exposure-history diversity represented.

The CDR3 measures 13 amino acids from cysteine to phenylalanine. Just CDR3 DNA is preserved here, 39 bases in frame from base 1. As encoded in the germline V gene, CDR1 is SGHRS while CDR2 is YFSETQ. Trimming at the junction amounts to 5 bases on V and 5 bases on J, and the germline ends lie 11 bases apart. As regards this clone: Which antigen it targets is not known. Base qualities were left out, and no much larger clone turns up one base away.

Using the deep immunoSEQ assay, TCR CDR3 regions were amplified from genomic DNA by multiplex PCR. Extracted genomic DNA from each cell subset was distributed evenly across all wells of several immunoSEQ 96-well plates, and each plate was treated as a replicate. For unsorted PBMC, 250 to 350 ng of genomic DNA, equivalent to around 33,000 T cell genomes, went into each replicate PCR. Unsorted PBMC genomic DNA was sequenced across ten immunoSEQ deep assay plates. Purified libraries were quantified with a Qubit 3.0 fluorometer, sized on a Bioanalyzer 2100, and re-quantified with the KAPA Library Quantification kit. Every immunoSEQ 96-well plate was sequenced on a dedicated single-read 150-cycle Illumina NextSeq 550 flow cell. The published analysis was carried out like this. The immunoSEQ output contained only junctional sequences without quality scores, so filtering could not match that applied to full-length reads. To assign V/J genes and CDR3, sequences were annotated using PyIR, a Python wrapper for IgBLAST v1.9, with IMGT germline references. Reads were removed for weak V/J assignments (E-value above 1e-6), missing CDR3, stop codons, out-of-frame junctions, or ambiguous translated residues. V3J clonotypes were defined as sequences sharing the same inferred V gene, J gene, and CDR3 amino acid sequence. Percentage overlap between repertoires was computed as shared unique clonotypes divided by the size of the smaller repertoire. RTK rarefaction, the Chao1 estimator, and Recon v2.1 estimates of unobserved clonotypes were used to assess repertoire richness. Held by TCRdb, this immuneACCESS table contains in-frame sequences only and omits some clones. Under half of the omission traces to an unresolved V gene where checked; the cause of the rest is unknown. The V and J calls and clone size come from that table; D and trimming were worked out from the DNA. The sample has about 520,000 clones on record, 70% to 85% of them singletons. 12% of the sample belongs to the ten largest clones.

Healthy HIV-negative adults with no recently reported acute infections or vaccinations were included as donors. Every donor was a Caucasian adult living in Nashville, Tennessee, USA. For unsorted samples, around 85 million PBMCs were counted, and genomic DNA was extracted using the QIAamp DNA Blood Mini kit. Blood was obtained by leukapheresis, after which PBMCs were separated by Ficoll-Histopaque density gradient centrifugation and cryopreserved in liquid nitrogen vapor phase. The TCR comes from a woman between 40 and 50 years old in good health. Some clones in this sample may be carry-over from other donors' samples. Sequencing was carried out using PBMCs. The rearrangement combines TRBV5-1 with TRBJ2-1, and TRBD2 may be the D gene, going by 5 matching bases. The CDR3 loop reads CASSQAEHNEQFF. The DNA reads as follows: TGCGCCAGCAGTCAAGCGGAGCACAATGAGCAGTTCTTC.